The source of this TCR beta chain is a study of shared clonotypes between healthy human individuals. Study findings and constraints: Blood was the sole source, and tissue repertoires probably differ. Few donors restricted represented genetic and exposure-history diversity.

The ends were cut back, 4 bases at V and 0 bases at J, with 10 bases in the middle. Germline CDR1 and CDR2: MDHEN and SYDVKM. This CDR3 spans 15 amino acids. About this clone: No antigen is known for it.

This was a deep-level run. Sequencing of unsorted PBMC DNA was carried out using ten immunoSEQ deep assay plates. Measured with immunoSEQ multiplex PCR; TCRdb has only the in-frame clones, and not every one. The repertoire holds over 400,000 clones, with 65% to 85% as singletons. The V call is TRBV28, the J call TRBJ1-3; no reliable D call. The clonotype comes from a woman aged 40 to 50 in good health. Some clones in this sample may be carry-over from other donors' samples. Source material: PBMCs. The DNA of the CDR3 is TGTGCCAGCAGTTATTACGGTGTCTCTGGAAACACCATATATTTT. As protein: CASSYYGVSGNTIYF.